The rows below give T cell receptor beta chains drawn from one sample of a study of blood T cell repertoires in COVID-19. Produced via immunoSEQ multiplex PCR; TCRdb's table is partial and in-frame only. The repertoire includes about 180,000 clones, 80% to 90% of them detected once, and roughly 9.8% sits in the top ten. Input material: peripheral blood. The origin of the receptors is a human donor with active or convalescent COVID-19. The donor label of this sample is uncertain. Both conserved end residues are trimmed from each CDR3. Clone size is stated in some rows and not others, as once, few, many or a class when expanded.

v_call: TRBV4-1
clone_size: -
j_call: TRBJ2-1
cdr3_aa: ASSRGLAGGRYEQF

v_call: TRBV29-1
clone_size: -
j_call: TRBJ2-7
cdr3_aa: SAAYGGGYEQY

v_call: TRBV5-4
clone_size: -
j_call: TRBJ1-6
cdr3_aa: ASSTPGGQGPSPLH

v_call: TRBV5-6
clone_size: -
j_call: TRBJ2-7
cdr3_aa: ASSSGTGGMKQY

v_call: TRBV29-1
clone_size: -
j_call: TRBJ2-7
cdr3_aa: SVYSGRAYYEQY

v_call: TRBV11-2
clone_size: -
j_call: TRBJ2-3
cdr3_aa: ASSRSTGADTQY

v_call: TRBV6-6
clone_size: -
j_call: TRBJ1-1
cdr3_aa: ASSGRGRAF

v_call: TRBV28
clone_size: -
j_call: TRBJ2-7
cdr3_aa: ASSLGLLGFDEQY

v_call: TRBV9
clone_size: -
j_call: TRBJ2-5
cdr3_aa: ASSVDEGVAETQY

v_call: TRBV27
clone_size: -
j_call: TRBJ1-6
cdr3_aa: ASSLITGYSPLH

v_call: TRBV2
clone_size: -
j_call: TRBJ1-5
cdr3_aa: ASSSTGFSNQPQH

v_call: TRBV11-1
clone_size: -
j_call: TRBJ1-6
cdr3_aa: ASSYTRDRRSPLH

v_call: TRBV2
clone_size: -
j_call: TRBJ1-2
cdr3_aa: ASSEEVRSLVGYT

v_call: TRBV19
clone_size: -
j_call: TRBJ2-5
cdr3_aa: ASSIGWGQGSKETQY

v_call: TRBV19
clone_size: -
j_call: TRBJ1-5
cdr3_aa: ASRPLREVDNQPQH

v_call: TRBV7-9
clone_size: -
j_call: TRBJ2-3
cdr3_aa: ASNLRYSERGKWANTQY

v_call: TRBV2
clone_size: -
j_call: TRBJ1-5
cdr3_aa: ASSEETGWNQPQH

v_call: TRBV9
clone_size: -
j_call: TRBJ1-2
cdr3_aa: ASSPRPQGSYGYT

v_call: TRBV27
clone_size: -
j_call: TRBJ1-4
cdr3_aa: ASSSWRTGGTEKLF

v_call: TRBV5-1
clone_size: -
j_call: TRBJ1-2
cdr3_aa: ASSGGWSYGYT

v_call: TRBV29-1
clone_size: -
j_call: TRBJ2-7
cdr3_aa: SVRPGLDEQY

v_call: TRBV19
clone_size: -
j_call: TRBJ2-5
cdr3_aa: ASSIDHTGKGETQY

v_call: TRBV5-1
clone_size: -
j_call: TRBJ1-6
cdr3_aa: ASSLGQGNGSPLH

v_call: TRBV30
clone_size: -
j_call: TRBJ1-6
cdr3_aa: AGARRDSPLH

v_call: TRBV24-1
clone_size: -
j_call: TRBJ2-1
cdr3_aa: ATSDPSGTGVNEQF

v_call: TRBV28
clone_size: -
j_call: TRBJ2-3
cdr3_aa: ASNPGGALGTDTQY

v_call: TRBV27
clone_size: -
j_call: TRBJ2-3
cdr3_aa: ASRARQPTDTQY

v_call: TRBV5-5
clone_size: -
j_call: TRBJ1-2
cdr3_aa: ASSLEISTPGYT

v_call: TRBV5-6
clone_size: -
j_call: TRBJ1-4
cdr3_aa: ASSLPTINEKLF

v_call: TRBV5-1
clone_size: -
j_call: TRBJ1-4
cdr3_aa: ASMSQSNEKLF

v_call: TRBV15
clone_size: -
j_call: TRBJ2-1
cdr3_aa: ATSRDWDSGDEQF

v_call: TRBV7-9
clone_size: -
j_call: TRBJ1-2
cdr3_aa: ASSLADRGPYLGYT

v_call: TRBV19
clone_size: -
j_call: TRBJ1-1
cdr3_aa: ASETPGQGFDTEAF

v_call: TRBV5-1
clone_size: -
j_call: TRBJ1-3
cdr3_aa: ASSFDRFGNTIY

v_call: TRBV2
clone_size: many
j_call: TRBJ1-5
cdr3_aa: ASSRGQGGVNQPQH

v_call: TRBV7-9
clone_size: once
j_call: TRBJ1-1
cdr3_aa: ASSLGADGLAF

v_call: TRBV11-2
clone_size: -
j_call: TRBJ2-1
cdr3_aa: ASSPGYGQDEQF

v_call: TRBV5-4
clone_size: -
j_call: TRBJ2-7
cdr3_aa: ASSLKGGEYEQY

v_call: TRBV14
clone_size: few
j_call: TRBJ1-4
cdr3_aa: ASSKVSGGNEKLF

v_call: TRBV6-1
clone_size: -
j_call: TRBJ1-2
cdr3_aa: ASSADRSYYGYT

v_call: TRBV10-3
clone_size: once
j_call: TRBJ1-1
cdr3_aa: AISYGQGNTEAF

v_call: TRBV11-2
clone_size: -
j_call: TRBJ2-3
cdr3_aa: ASSPSRAWVAGGSDTQY